Listed below are T cell receptor beta chains from one sample, sequenced in a study of cytotoxic CD8 clonotypes in ibrutinib-treated CLL. TCRdb's table, derived via immunoSEQ multiplex PCR, lists solely in-frame clones and lacks some. The data hold about 160,000 clones, with more than 75% observed a single time. Material: PBMCs, obtained after 12 months of ibrutinib treatment. All receptors come from a human donor with chronic lymphocytic leukemia. The CDR3 runs from the conserved cysteine through the conserved F or W. D genes are given only for firm matches. The listing skips clone size in some rows; elsewhere it reads once, few, many or a size class.

J,size,V,length,D,DNA,CDR3
TRBJ1-4,NA,TRBV6-5,15,TRBD1,TGTGCCAGCAGTGGACAGGTTCCAACTAATGAAAAACTGTTTTTT,CASSGQVPTNEKLFF
TRBJ2-6,NA,TRBV20-1,10,NA,TGCAGTGGTGGGGCCAACGTCCTGACTTTC,CSGGANVLTF
TRBJ1-1,NA,TRBV5-1,12,NA,TGCGCCAGCAGAACCGGGATCACTGAAGCTTTCTTT,CASRTGITEAFF
TRBJ2-7,NA,TRBV19,15,NA,TGTGCCAGTAGTAAATCGGTCCAGGGAGGCAGCGAGCAGTACTTC,CASSKSVQGGSEQYF
TRBJ1-6,once,TRBV30,13,NA,TGTGCCTGGAGCGACAGCAAGAATTCACCCCTCCACTTT,CAWSDSKNSPLHF
TRBJ2-5,NA,TRBV5-1,11,NA,TGCGCCAGCATGTTCTCAGAGACCCAGTACTTC,CASMFSETQYF
TRBJ2-7,NA,TRBV7-2,13,NA,TGTGCCAGCAGCTTCGATGCATCCTACGAGCAGTACTTC,CASSFDASYEQYF
TRBJ1-5,few,TRBV19,15,NA,TGTGCCAGTTCAGTGGTGGTGGGGCCCAATCAGCCCCAGCATTTT,CASSVVVGPNQPQHF
TRBJ2-5,NA,TRBV28,15,TRBD1,TGTGCCAGCAGTCCGCGACAGGGGGCCTTAGGGACCCAGTACTTC,CASSPRQGALGTQYF
TRBJ2-2,NA,TRBV19,14,NA,TGTGCCAGTACCCCGAAGATACGTACCGGGGAGCTGTTTTTT,CASTPKIRTGELFF
TRBJ2-2,NA,TRBV7-3,15,NA,TGTGCCAGCAGCTTTTCAGCTTTAAACACCGGGGAGCTGTTTTTT,CASSFSALNTGELFF
TRBJ2-7,few,TRBV11-2,11,NA,TGTGCCAGCAGCTTAACGGGCGAGCAGTACTTC,CASSLTGEQYF
TRBJ2-2,NA,TRBV5-4,15,TRBD1,TGTGCCAGCAGCTTCGGCAGGGGGAGCGCCGGGGAGCTGTTTTTT,CASSFGRGSAGELFF
TRBJ1-4,NA,TRBV7-2,16,NA,TGTGCCAGCAGCTTCGGGAAAGGGTTGGCTAATGAAAAACTGTTTTTT,CASSFGKGLANEKLFF
TRBJ2-7,NA,TRBV7-2,13,TRBD1,TGTGCCAGCAGCCTTGACAGGGCCCGCGAGCAGTACTTC,CASSLDRAREQYF
TRBJ1-1,NA,TRBV19,16,NA,TGTGCCAGTAGTCCGCAGTGGGGTGCACAGAACACTGAAGCTTTCTTT,CASSPQWGAQNTEAFF
TRBJ1-2,once,TRBV20-1,11,NA,TGCAGTGCTGCCCATGGGTATGGCTACACCTTC,CSAAHGYGYTF
TRBJ2-7,NA,TRBV19,11,NA,TGTGCCAGTAGGAGTCGGGACGAGCAGTACTTC,CASRSRDEQYF
TRBJ1-2,few,TRBV2,15,NA,TGTGCCAGCAGCTTCAAACTCGGGGTTAACTATGGCTACACCTTC,CASSFKLGVNYGYTF
TRBJ2-7,NA,TRBV6-6,13,NA,TGTGCCAGCAAACCCGGGCCCTCCTACGAGCAGTACTTC,CASKPGPSYEQYF
TRBJ1-2,few,TRBV7-9,17,TRBD1,TGTGCCAGCAGCTTAGTACCGGGACAGGGCCGACTCTATGGCTACACCTTC,CASSLVPGQGRLYGYTF
TRBJ2-2,NA,TRBV6-1,13,NA,TGTGCCAGCAGTGGATCAGGCACCGGGGAGCTGTTTTTT,CASSGSGTGELFF
TRBJ1-5,NA,TRBV6-4,18,NA,TGTGCCAGCAGTGACTCCGAAATAAGACCAGTGCTTAATCAGCCCCAGCATTTT,CASSDSEIRPVLNQPQHF
TRBJ2-3,once,TRBV5-8,13,NA,TGTGCCAGCAGCTTGGACCGCACAGATACGCAGTATTTT,CASSLDRTDTQYF
TRBJ2-5,NA,TRBV6-1,14,NA,TGTGCCAGCAGTGAAGCCCGGGTAAGGGAGACCCAGTACTTC,CASSEARVRETQYF
TRBJ2-2,once,TRBV7-3,18,TRBD2,TGTGCCAGCAGCCCACGGACTAGCGGGAGCACGAACACCGGGGAGCTGTTTTTT,CASSPRTSGSTNTGELFF
TRBJ1-3,NA,TRBV5-6,14,NA,TGTGCCAGCAGCTTGACAGCAGGCGGAAACACCATATATTTT,CASSLTAGGNTIYF
TRBJ2-5,NA,TRBV28,16,NA,TGTGCCAGCAGTCCCTTCACGACCAAAAACCAAGAGACCCAGTACTTC,CASSPFTTKNQETQYF
TRBJ2-7,NA,TRBV29-1,16,TRBD1,TGCAGCGCCCCCCGATTACCGGGACAGGGTTTGGGCGAGCAGTACTTC,CSAPRLPGQGLGEQYF
TRBJ2-5,NA,TRBV6-5,13,NA,TGTGCCAGCAGTTACAAGGGGAGAGAGACCCAGTACTTC,CASSYKGRETQYF
TRBJ2-7,NA,TRBV15,14,NA,TGTGCCACCAGCAGACCCGGAGTAACCTACGAGCAGTACTTC,CATSRPGVTYEQYF
TRBJ2-7,NA,TRBV4-3,15,NA,TGCGCCAGCAGCCAAGATGCAGGGGGGTCCTACGAGCAGTACTTC,CASSQDAGGSYEQYF
TRBJ1-2,NA,TRBV19,15,NA,TGTGCCAGTAGTATTGCGATGACAGGTCACTATGGCTACACCTTC,CASSIAMTGHYGYTF
TRBJ2-5,few,TRBV27,15,TRBD1,TGTGCCAGCAGTTTATCTACAGGGGTCCAAGAGACCCAGTACTTC,CASSLSTGVQETQYF
TRBJ1-2,few,TRBV28,13,NA,TGTGCCAGCAGTTACGGACCGAACTATGGCTACACCTTC,CASSYGPNYGYTF
TRBJ2-1,NA,TRBV4-1,17,NA,TGCGCCAGCAGCCCGTTGCCCGCGGGGGCCTACGACAATGAGCAGTTCTTC,CASSPLPAGAYDNEQFF
TRBJ2-7,NA,TRBV19,14,NA,TGTGCCAGTAGTGTAGCAGGGGGGGACTACGAGCAGTACTTC,CASSVAGGDYEQYF
TRBJ2-3,NA,TRBV6-1,14,TRBD2,TGTGCCAGCAGCGTAGCGGGGGGACCAGATACGCAGTATTTT,CASSVAGGPDTQYF
TRBJ2-1,NA,TRBV30,13,NA,TGTGCCTGCGAACGTAGCTCCTACAATGAGCAGTTCTTC,CACERSSYNEQFF
TRBJ1-3,NA,TRBV6-5,13,NA,TGTGCCAGCTATAGCCAGGGGAGTGACACCATATATTTT,CASYSQGSDTIYF
TRBJ1-1,NA,TRBV30,13,NA,TGTGCCTGGAGTGCATCTGGTCCCACTGAAGCTTTCTTT,CAWSASGPTEAFF
TRBJ2-4,NA,TRBV4-1,17,TRBD2,TGCGCCAGCAGCGCGGGGGGCGCTCCTTTAGCCAAAAACATTCAGTACTTC,CASSAGGAPLAKNIQYF
TRBJ2-3,NA,TRBV28,13,NA,TGTGCCAGCATTACAGACCCTGGGGATACGCAGTATTTT,CASITDPGDTQYF
TRBJ1-4,many,TRBV11-2,13,NA,TGTGCCAGCAGCACAGCGGGAGGTGAAAAACTGTTTTTT,CASSTAGGEKLFF
TRBJ2-1,NA,TRBV4-3,16,NA,TGCGCCAGCAGCCAAGCTGCCAGCGGGCAGTACAATGAGCAGTTCTTC,CASSQAASGQYNEQFF
TRBJ2-5,NA,TRBV7-9,17,NA,TGTGCCAGCAGCATAGCGGTGGGGCTAGGGAGGCAAGAGACCCAGTACTTC,CASSIAVGLGRQETQYF
TRBJ1-5,once,TRBV25-1,13,TRBD1,TGTGCCAGCAGGGGACAGCCAAATCAGCCCCAGCATTTT,CASRGQPNQPQHF